This T cell receptor beta chain was sequenced during a study of Graves' ophthalmopathy and Graves' hyperthyroidism. V dropped 3 bases and J dropped 1 base, with 15 bases sitting between them. This CDR3 has 16 amino acids. CDR1 and CDR2 from the germline V gene are SEHNR and FQNEAQ (reference sequence). This clonotype was found a few times. The antigen is unknown. The study's findings and limits: Blood shared most expanded thyroid clonotypes above 0.001 frequency.

Certain patients, namely those with other autoimmune diseases, uncontrolled infections, pregnancy or lactation, were excluded. RNA served as the template for amplifying TCR beta CDR3 regions. First-round RT-PCR with HTBI primers preceded a second-round multiplex PCR. TCRdb called the multiplex PCR reads again in MiXCR, with one record for every CDR3 protein. The table includes 650,000 to 900,000 distinct CDR3 sequences, roughly 40% detected once. The V call is TRBV7-9, the J call TRBJ2-5; D may be TRBD1 (5 bases). The clonotype comes from an adult man with Graves' ophthalmopathy. The specimen was peripheral blood. This chain's CDR3 is CASSLLGAALQETQYF. CDR3 DNA sequence: TGTGCCAGCAGCTTGCTTGGGGCAGCGCTCCAAGAGACCCAGTACTTC.